The TCR beta chain described here comes from a study of blood T cell repertoires in COVID-19. Study summary: PBMCs, B-cell-depleted T cells, or T cells provided the cDNA or gDNA that made up the material.

After removal of 3 bases from V and 6 bases from J, the junction contained 7 bases not matched to a gene. There are 15 residues in the CDR3. Germline-derived CDR1 and CDR2 are LGHDT and YNNKEL (reference sequence). TCRdb's copy holds only in-frame clones and misses some; the assay was immunoSEQ multiplex PCR. The sample contains some 390,000 clones, 70% to 90% of which appear only once. V and J are TRBV3-1 (or the pseudogene TRBV3-2) and TRBJ1-2; 10 bases agree with TRBD1. The sequenced material came from peripheral blood. This sequence was found in a woman aged 55-70 years with COVID-19, enrolled during active disease. The CDR3 is CASSQGAGQGDGYTF. CDR3 nucleotides: TGTGCCAGCAGCCAGGGAGCAGGACAGGGGGATGGCTACACCTTC.